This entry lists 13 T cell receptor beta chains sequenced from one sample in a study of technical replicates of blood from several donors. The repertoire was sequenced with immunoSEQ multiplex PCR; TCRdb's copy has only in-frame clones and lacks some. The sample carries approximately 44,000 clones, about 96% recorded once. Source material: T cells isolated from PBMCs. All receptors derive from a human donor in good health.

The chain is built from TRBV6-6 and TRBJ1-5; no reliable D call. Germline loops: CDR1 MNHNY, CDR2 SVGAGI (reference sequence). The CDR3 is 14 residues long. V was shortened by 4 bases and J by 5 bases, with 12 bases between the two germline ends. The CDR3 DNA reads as TGTGCCAGCAGTTCCGGGAGGCTAGATCAGCCCCAGCATTTT. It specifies CASSSGRLDQPQHF.

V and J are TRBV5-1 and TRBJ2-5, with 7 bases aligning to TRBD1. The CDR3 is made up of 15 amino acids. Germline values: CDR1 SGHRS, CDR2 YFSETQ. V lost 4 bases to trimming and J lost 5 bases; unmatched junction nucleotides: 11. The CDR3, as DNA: TGCGCCAGCAGCCCGAGGGACAGCTCCCGGGAGACCCAGTACTTC. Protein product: CASSPRDSSRETQYF.

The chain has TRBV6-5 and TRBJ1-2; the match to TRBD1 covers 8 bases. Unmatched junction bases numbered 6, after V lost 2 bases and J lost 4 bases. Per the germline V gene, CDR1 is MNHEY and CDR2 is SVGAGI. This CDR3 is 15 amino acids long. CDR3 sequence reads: CASSYPGQGIYGYTF. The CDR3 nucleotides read TGTGCCAGCAGTTACCCAGGACAGGGTATCTATGGCTACACCTTC.

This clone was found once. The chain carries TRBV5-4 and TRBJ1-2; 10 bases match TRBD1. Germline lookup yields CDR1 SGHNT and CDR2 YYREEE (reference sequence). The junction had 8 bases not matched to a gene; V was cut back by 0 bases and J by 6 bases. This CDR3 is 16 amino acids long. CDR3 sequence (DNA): TGTGCCAGCAGCTTGGACCCAGGGACAGGGGTGAATGGCTACACCTTC. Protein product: CASSLDPGTGVNGYTF.

CDR3 region: CASQDSPRGGTQYF. The CDR3, as DNA: TGTGCCAGCCAGGACAGCCCTCGAGGGGGGACCCAGTACTTC. The chain combines TRBV27 with TRBJ2-5; tentative D call: TRBD1 (6 bases). The germline V and J ends were trimmed by 8 bases and 7 bases, with 20 bases remaining between them. The length of the CDR3 is 14 residues. Germline CDR1 MNHEY, CDR2 SMNVEV (reference sequence).

The DNA for the CDR3 is TGTGCCAGCAGCGTAGTGGGCAGCAGCAACACCGGGGAGCTGTTTTTT. As protein: CASSVVGSSNTGELFF. The V and J genes are TRBV9 and TRBJ2-2; the D is unclear. CDR3 length equals 16 residues. Trimming stripped 0 bases from V and 2 bases from J, with 11 bases between. The germline V gene has CDR1 SGDLS and CDR2 YYNGEE.

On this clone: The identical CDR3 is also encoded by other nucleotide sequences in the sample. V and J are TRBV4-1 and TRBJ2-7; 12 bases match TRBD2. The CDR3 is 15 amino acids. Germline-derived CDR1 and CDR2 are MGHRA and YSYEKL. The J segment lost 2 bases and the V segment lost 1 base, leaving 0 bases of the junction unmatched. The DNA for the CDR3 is TGCGCCAGCAGCCAAGGACTAGCGGGAGCCTACGAGCAGTACTTC. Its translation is CASSQGLAGAYEQYF.

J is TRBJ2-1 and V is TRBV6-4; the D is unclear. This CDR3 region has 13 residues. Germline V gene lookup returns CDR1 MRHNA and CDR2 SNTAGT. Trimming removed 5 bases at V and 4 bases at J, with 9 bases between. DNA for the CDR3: TGTGCCAGCAGTTTACATCCTTACAATGAGCAGTTCTTC. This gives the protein CASSLHPYNEQFF.

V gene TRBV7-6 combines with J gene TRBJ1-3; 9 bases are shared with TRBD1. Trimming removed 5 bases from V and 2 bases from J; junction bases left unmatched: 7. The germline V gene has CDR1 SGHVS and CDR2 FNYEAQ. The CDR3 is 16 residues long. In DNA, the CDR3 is TGTGCCAGCAGCGCCACAGGGGGCCCTGCTGGAAACACCATATATTTT. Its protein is CASSATGGPAGNTIYF.

The CDR3: CASSPQGASYEQYF. In nucleotides, the CDR3 is TGTGCCAGCTCACCCCAGGGGGCCTCCTACGAGCAGTACTTC. The V gene is TRBV18, the J gene TRBJ2-7; 8 nucleotides line up with TRBD1. After removal of 3 bases from V and 0 bases from J, the junction contained 1 base not matched to a gene. The germline gives CDR1 KGHSH, CDR2 LQKENI. The CDR3 is 14 residues long.

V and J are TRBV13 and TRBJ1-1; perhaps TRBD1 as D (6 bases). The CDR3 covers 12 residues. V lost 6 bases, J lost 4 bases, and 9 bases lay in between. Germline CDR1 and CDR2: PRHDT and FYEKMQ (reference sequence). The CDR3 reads CASSQGFTEAFF. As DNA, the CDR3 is TGTGCCAGCAGTCAGGGGTTCACTGAAGCTTTCTTT.

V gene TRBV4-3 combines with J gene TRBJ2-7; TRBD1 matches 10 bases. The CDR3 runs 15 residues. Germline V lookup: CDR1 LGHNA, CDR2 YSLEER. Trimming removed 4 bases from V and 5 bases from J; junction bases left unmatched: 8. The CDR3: CASSRTGTGVNEQYF. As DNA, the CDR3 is TGCGCCAGCAGCCGCACCGGGACAGGGGTCAACGAGCAGTACTTC.

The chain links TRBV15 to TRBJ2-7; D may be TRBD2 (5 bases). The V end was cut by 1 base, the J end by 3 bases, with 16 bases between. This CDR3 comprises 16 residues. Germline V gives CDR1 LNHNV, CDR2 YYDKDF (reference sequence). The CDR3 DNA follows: TGTGCCACCAGCAGAGGACCAGCGGCTGTGGGCTACGAGCAGTACTTC. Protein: CATSRGPAAVGYEQYF.